Listed below are T cell receptor beta chains from one sample, sequenced in a study of memory CD4+ T cells and cytomegalovirus serostatus. TCRdb's table, derived via immunoSEQ multiplex PCR, lists solely in-frame clones and lacks some. The sample shows over 55,000 clones, around 80% of them seen only once. The sequencing sample was made of memory CD4+ T cells from blood. These receptors originate from an adult in good health and CMV-seronegative. Each CDR3 is given with its conserved first and last residue. The D gene is left open where the match is weak. Clone size is given for some rows only: seen once, a few or many times, or a class if the clone is expanded.

NA	TRBV27	TRBJ2-2	NA	CASSFLRGTGELFF	TGTGCCAGCAGTTTTCTCAGGGGCACCGGGGAGCTGTTTTTT
NA	TRBV27	TRBJ1-2	NA	CASSNGRNYGYTF	TGTGCCAGCAGCAACGGACGGAACTATGGCTACACCTTC
few	TRBV6-4	TRBJ2-7	TRBD2	CASIGLAGPGGYEQYF	TGTGCCAGCATCGGACTAGCGGGGCCGGGGGGATACGAGCAGTACTTC
NA	TRBV2	TRBJ1-2	NA	CASSAQGPWEDGYTF	TGTGCCAGCAGTGCCCAGGGACCATGGGAGGATGGCTACACCTTC
NA	TRBV5-5	TRBJ2-7	NA	CASSLVGLVPNEQYF	TGTGCCAGCAGCTTGGTGGGGCTAGTTCCCAACGAGCAGTACTTC
NA	TRBV5-1	TRBJ2-7	TRBD2	CASSSSAGGPYEQYF	TGCGCCAGCAGCTCCTCAGCGGGGGGGCCCTACGAGCAGTACTTC
NA	TRBV2	TRBJ1-1	TRBD1	CASSEDRGRNTEAFF	TGTGCCAGCAGTGAAGACAGGGGGAGGAACACTGAAGCTTTCTTT
NA	TRBV5-8	TRBJ2-7	TRBD1	CASSAQTGVGYEQYF	TGTGCCAGCAGCGCCCAGACAGGGGTTGGTTACGAGCAGTACTTC
NA	TRBV6-1	TRBJ1-2	NA	CASSVVSGTSNYGYTF	TGTGCCAGCAGTGTTGTAAGTGGAACCAGTAACTATGGCTACACCTTC
NA	TRBV27	TRBJ2-1	NA	CASSLGGMSYNEQFF	TGTGCCAGCAGTTTAGGAGGGATGTCCTACAATGAGCAGTTCTTC
NA	TRBV29-1	TRBJ2-3	NA	CSVCLGGTSTDTQYF	TGCAGCGTATGTCTAGGTGGAACTAGCACAGATACGCAGTATTTT
NA	TRBV11-3	TRBJ2-2	TRBD2	CASSLDRLAGDITGELFF	TGTGCCAGCAGCTTAGATCGACTAGCGGGGGACATCACCGGGGAGCTGTTTTTT
NA	TRBV2	TRBJ2-6	NA	CASSPGRVTGANVLTF	TGTGCCAGCAGTCCGGGGCGAGTGACTGGGGCCAACGTCCTGACTTTC
few	TRBV2	TRBJ1-2	NA	CASSARGAVDYGYTF	TGTGCCAGCAGTGCTCGGGGGGCGGTCGACTATGGCTACACCTTC
NA	TRBV2	TRBJ2-3	TRBD1	CASSYGTGTGLTDTQYF	TGTGCCAGCAGCTACGGGACCGGGACAGGCCTCACAGATACGCAGTATTTT
few	TRBV11-2	TRBJ2-7	TRBD1	CASSLGQGLRYF	TGTGCCAGCAGCTTAGGACAGGGCCTACGTTACTTC
NA	TRBV7-2	TRBJ1-5	NA	CASSLVRDQPQHF	TGTGCCAGCAGCTTAGTACGCGATCAGCCCCAGCATTTT
NA	TRBV18	TRBJ1-5	NA	CASSPSAVNQPQHF	TGTGCCAGCTCACCATCGGCGGTTAATCAGCCCCAGCATTTT
NA	TRBV5-4	TRBJ2-5	TRBD2	CASSEERELRETQYF	TGTGCCAGCAGCGAGGAGCGGGAGTTGCGGGAGACCCAGTACTTC
NA	TRBV28	TRBJ1-2	NA	CASSFPQGSGYTF	TGTGCCAGCAGTTTCCCACAGGGTAGTGGCTACACCTTC
NA	TRBV4-1	TRBJ1-1	NA	CASSQERKGQSSEAFF	TGCGCCAGCAGCCAAGAAAGGAAGGGGCAGAGTAGTGAAGCTTTCTTT
NA	TRBV7-5	TRBJ1-2	NA	CARSLESVRDSYGYTF	TGTGCCAGAAGCTTAGAATCGGTCAGGGACTCCTATGGCTACACCTTC
NA	TRBV7-2	TRBJ2-2	NA	CASRRRGAGELFF	TGTGCCAGCAGGAGACGAGGCGCCGGGGAGCTGTTTTTT
few	TRBV7-9	TRBJ2-1	NA	CASSLTSGFGGNEQFF	TGTGCCAGCAGCCTCACCTCAGGTTTCGGAGGGAATGAGCAGTTCTTC
NA	TRBV7-9	TRBJ2-5	NA	CASSLGGEGKMGTQYF	TGTGCCAGCAGCTTAGGGGGTGAAGGAAAGATGGGGACCCAGTACTTC
NA	TRBV21-1	TRBJ2-7	NA	CASSKEAGGYEQYF	TGTGCCAGCAGCAAAGAGGCAGGGGGCTACGAGCAGTACTTC
NA	TRBV6-6	TRBJ1-2	NA	CASSYSPGSGGYTF	TGTGCCAGCAGTTACTCGCCCGGGTCGGGGGGCTACACCTTC
NA	TRBV6-1	TRBJ2-5	NA	CASSEPRGQTQYF	TGTGCCAGCAGTGAACCCAGGGGCCAGACCCAGTACTTC
NA	TRBV11-2	TRBJ1-3	TRBD1	CASSVDRVSGNTIYF	TGTGCCAGCAGCGTAGACAGGGTGTCTGGAAACACCATATATTTT
NA	TRBV6-5	TRBJ1-2	TRBD1	CASSYLTGTGVFGYTF	TGTGCCAGCAGTTACCTTACCGGGACAGGGGTTTTTGGCTACACCTTC
NA	TRBV7-2	TRBJ2-7	NA	CASSLSYTYEQYF	TGTGCCAGCAGCTTGTCCTATACTTACGAGCAGTACTTC
NA	TRBV7-6	TRBJ2-3	TRBD2	CASSLMSLGSGGIRTDTQYF	TGTGCCAGCAGCTTAATGTCTCTGGGTAGCGGGGGGATCCGCACAGATACGCAGTATTTT
NA	TRBV28	TRBJ1-2	NA	CASSFSGQNGGYTF	TGTGCCAGCAGTTTCTCCGGACAGAACGGTGGCTACACCTTC
NA	TRBV7-8	TRBJ2-4	NA	CASSLAGGSWGNIQYF	TGTGCCAGCAGCTTAGCCGGGGGCTCCTGGGGAAACATTCAGTACTTC
NA	TRBV11-2	TRBJ1-3	NA	CASSSQGASGNTIYF	TGTGCCAGCAGCTCGCAGGGCGCCTCTGGAAACACCATATATTTT
NA	TRBV29-1	TRBJ2-7	NA	CSVLSRGRSYEQYF	TGCAGCGTTCTCAGCAGGGGAAGATCCTACGAGCAGTACTTC
NA	TRBV28	TRBJ1-1	NA	CASSPTGGNTGAFF	TGTGCCAGCAGTCCGACCGGGGGGAACACTGGAGCTTTCTTT
NA	TRBV19	TRBJ1-1	NA	CASSVRGGRATEAFF	TGTGCCAGTAGTGTACGAGGGGGAAGGGCCACTGAAGCTTTCTTT
few	TRBV5-1	TRBJ2-1	NA	CASSGGEPYNEQFF	TGCGCCAGCAGCGGAGGGGAACCGTACAATGAGCAGTTCTTC
few	TRBV29-1	TRBJ2-1	TRBD2	CSGGGNEQFF	TGCAGTGGGGGGGGGAATGAGCAGTTCTTC
NA	TRBV2	TRBJ1-3	NA	CASPAEGGTGNTIYF	TGTGCCAGCCCGGCCGAGGGAGGGACTGGAAACACCATATATTTT